This TCR beta chain was documented in a study of CXCR3-negative and CXCR3-positive naive CD8 T cells (dated by TCRdb to between 2017 and 2020). Context from the whole study: Approximately 140 million TRB reads were obtained in total, roughly 1.5 +/- 0.3 million reads per library. Diversity and physicochemical repertoire analyses covered roughly eleven donors pooled from two independent experiments. Naive subsets from a handful of donors and memory cells from 3 donors were included in the TRBV-TRBJ cluster analysis.

TCRdb names NextSeq 550 as the instrument used. The Human TCR Profiling Kit (MiLaboratory) was used to prepare UMI-labeled 5' RACE TRB cDNA libraries. cDNA synthesis used the entire amount of extracted RNA, and PCR amplification then used the entire amount of cDNA produced. Libraries were prepared in parallel using an identical number of PCR cycles. The paper's processing steps were these. MIGEC and MiXCR extracted about 49,000 +/- 11,000 unique UMI-labeled TRB cDNA molecules per library, requiring at least two reads per UMI. Each library averaged about 40,000 +/- 10,000 functional in-frame TRB CDR3 nucleotide clonotypes without stop codons. After each sample was downsampled to 5000 UMI-labeled TRB molecules, VDJtools was used to calculate diversity metrics such as normalized Shannon-Wiener and Chao1. VDJtools computed clonotype-size-weighted physicochemical properties of the central five CDR3 residues: interaction energy, strength, volume and Kidera factor 4. Reads reprocessed by TCRdb are summarized as one entry per CDR3 protein sequence, and DNA is absent. TCRdb, not the authors, supplied the V and J calls. The record for this sample contains tens of thousands of distinct CDR3 sequences. Clones ranked in the top ten supply 4% to 5% of the sample.

On the study overall, not on this receptor specifically: Naive CXCR3-negative and CXCR3-positive cells from the same donor showed similar TRBV-TRBJ usage, whereas memory cells showed distinct patterns. Because surface CD5, which has been linked to self-reactivity in mice, was comparable between naive subsets, TCR interaction strength was also inferred from TRB CDR3 physicochemical properties. TRB CDR3s from CXCR3-positive naive cells showed higher hydrophobicity (lower Kidera factor 4), lower energy, and higher strength and volume indices than CXCR3-negative naive cells. Repertoire diversity was comparably high in both naive subsets but much lower in memory CD8+ T cells. CXCR3 expression partially decreased after cryopreservation, so most assays used freshly isolated PBMCs.

The CDR3 numbers 17 residues from cysteine through phenylalanine. The coding DNA is unavailable. Per the germline V gene (reference sequence), WNHNN is the CDR1 and SYGVQD is the CDR2. As concerns this clonotype: What antigen it recognizes has not been identified.

Each CD8+ T cell subset was flow-sorted in triplicate, and 250,000 to 300,000 cells per subset were placed directly into RLT lysis buffer. To keep memory contaminants out, a stringent definition of naive CD8+ T cells was applied: CD45RO-CCR7+CD27+CD95-. Standard density gradient centrifugation was used to isolate peripheral blood mononuclear cells from buffy coats. Naive CXCR3-negative and CXCR3-positive CD8+ T cells were flow-sorted using a FACSAria III. Total RNA was extracted from sorted cells with an RNeasy Mini Kit. The chain joins TRBV10-1 to TRBJ2-5; as DNA is missing, the TRBD2 call by TCRdb cannot be tested. The sequencing sample was made of naive CXCR3- CD8+ T cells from blood. This sample's cell subset or site label indicates: CD45RO-CCR7+CD27+CD95- naive CD8+ T cells lacking CXCR3 (TNR3-). The source of this sequence is a human donor in good health. Some clones in this sample may be carry-over from other donors' samples. The CDR3 region reads CASSEAPLAGMQETQYF.